These 24 T cell receptor beta chains were sequenced from one sample in a study of cytomegalovirus exposure and HLA in healthy donors. Primers included in the PCR were 60 Vbeta and 13 Jbeta primers. The method was immunoSEQ multiplex PCR; TCRdb's version includes in-frame clones alone and lacks a portion of them. The sample comprises more than 80,000 clones, roughly two thirds of which are singletons, and approximately 2.8% rests with the top ten. Sequenced input: PBMCs. These receptors were collected from a female donor in good health and CMV-seronegative.

The V and J genes are TRBV30 and TRBJ1-1; D gene ambiguous. Germline values: CDR1 GTSNPN, CDR2 SVGIG (reference sequence). V shed 7 bases and J shed 5 bases, with 8 bases lying between them. The CDR3 has 10 residues. The CDR3 spells CASSVTEAFF. In nucleotides, the CDR3 is TGTGCCTCGTCGGTAACTGAAGCTTTCTTT.

The chain couples TRBV2 to TRBJ1-4; TRBD1 matches at 10 bases. Germline V gives CDR1 SNHLY, CDR2 FYNNEI. The CDR3 extends over 15 amino acids. V lost 8 bases and J lost 8; bases outside the gene matches: 11. CDR3 sequence: CASGGQGGRWEKLFF. The CDR3 nucleotides are TGTGCCAGCGGCGGACAGGGGGGAAGGTGGGAAAAACTGTTTTTT.

The rearrangement joins TRBV4-1 to TRBJ2-3; TRBD1 is a possible D gene (5 bases). The length of the CDR3 is 15 residues. The V gene lost 3 bases and the J gene lost 0 bases, with 10 bases spanning the gap. Per the germline V gene, CDR1 is MGHRA and CDR2 is YSYEKL. In DNA form, the CDR3 reads TGCGCCAGCAGCCAGGTGCAGGGTAGCACAGATACGCAGTATTTT. It yields the protein CASSQVQGSTDTQYF.

V gene TRBV30 combines with J gene TRBJ1-1, with no clear D. The V and J ends lost 3 bases and 4 bases respectively, with 15 bases between them. Germline-derived CDR1 and CDR2 are GTSNPN and SVGIG (reference sequence). The CDR3 loop spans 14 amino acids. The chain's CDR3 is CAWRFDLEGTEAFF. The CDR3 nucleotides are TGTGCCTGGAGGTTTGACCTGGAGGGCACTGAAGCTTTCTTT.

The table lists this clone with a few counts. V usage is TRBV5-1 and J usage is TRBJ2-5, with 9 bases fitting TRBD1. The better agreement between TRBJ2-7 and the DNA end casts doubt on the J call. The CDR3 covers 17 residues. Germline CDR1 and CDR2: SGHRS and YFSETQ. The CDR3 here is CASSEDRGASRRYEQYF. Here the CDR3 DNA reads TGCGCCAGCAGCGAGGACAGGGGCGCCTCCAGGAGATACGAGCAGTACTTC.

The chain joins TRBV11-2 to TRBJ1-5, with D hard to call. Between the trimmed V and J ends, which lost 0 bases and 1 base, there was a span of 7 bases. The CDR3 consists of 15 residues. CDR1 is SGHAT, CDR2 FQNNGV, per germline. DNA of the CDR3: TGTGCCAGCAGCTTAGATGTCGGGAGCAATCAGCCCCAGCATTTT. Translated: CASSLDVGSNQPQHF.

This clone was seen only once. CDR3 sequence: CASIGGLAGYEQYF. The DNA for the CDR3 is TGTGCCAGCATCGGGGGGCTAGCCGGCTACGAGCAGTACTTC. V usage is TRBV2 and J usage is TRBJ2-7; D possibly corresponds to TRBD2 (7 bases). This CDR3 contains 14 residues. V lost 7 bases and J 3 bases, leaving 16 bases between the germline ends. Germline V gives CDR1 SNHLY, CDR2 FYNNEI.

The genes are TRBV5-1 and TRBJ2-2; the D gene is possibly TRBD2 (5 bases). The CDR3 spans 15 residues. V was pared by 4 bases and J by 0 bases, with 10 bases between. Germline V lookup: CDR1 SGHRS, CDR2 YFSETQ. In nucleotides, the CDR3 is TGCGCCAGCAGCCGGGAAAAGCCGAACACCGGGGAGCTGTTTTTT. Translated: CASSREKPNTGELFF.

The rearrangement links TRBV11-3 to TRBJ2-1; 8 bases line up with TRBD1. The CDR3 loop spans 14 amino acids. Germline loops: CDR1 SGHNT, CDR2 YENEEA. Trimming removed 5 bases from V and 10 bases from J; junction bases left unmatched: 10. The CDR3 bases are TGTGCCAGCAGCCAGGGGGCCTCCTCGGGGGAGCAGTTCTTC. Its protein is CASSQGASSGEQFF.

The gene calls are TRBV4-1 and TRBJ1-4, with D perhaps matching TRBD1 (5 bases). V shed 3 bases and J shed 10 bases, with 24 bases lying between them. There are 17 residues in the CDR3. CDR1 MGHRA and CDR2 YSYEKL come from the germline V gene. CDR3 in amino acids: CASSHLNLRLQEGKLFF. DNA of the CDR3: TGCGCCAGCAGCCACCTCAACCTCCGGCTACAGGAGGGAAAACTGTTTTTT.

This clone was detected a few times. The chain links TRBV6-5 to TRBJ1-2, with TRBD1 matching over 9 bases. V dropped 9 bases and J dropped 8; count of bases not matched to a gene: 4. The CDR3 contains 11 residues. Germline assignment: CDR1 MNHEY and CDR2 SVGAGI. CDR3 DNA: TGTGCCAGTTGGACAGGGGCCGGCTACACCTTC. This codes for CASWTGAGYTF.

The chain links TRBV7-9 to TRBJ2-3; weak D call: TRBD2 (7 bases). This CDR3 is built from 15 residues. The germline CDR1 and CDR2 sequences are SEHNR and FQNEAQ (reference sequence). The V gene lost 1 base and the J gene lost 1 base, with 9 bases spanning the gap. Written as DNA, the CDR3 is TGTGCCAGCAGCTTAGTCGGGGGGCGCACAGATACGCAGTATTTT. Protein product: CASSLVGGRTDTQYF.

The chain uses TRBV28 and TRBJ1-3; possibly TRBD1 for D (6 bases). Looked up from germline, CDR1 is MDHEN and CDR2 is SYDVKM. Trimming cost V 6 bases and J 1 base, with 16 bases left between them. The CDR3 spans 16 residues. CDR3: CASRSGTRPSGNTIYF. The CDR3 DNA sequence: TGTGCCAGCAGGTCCGGGACAAGGCCTTCTGGAAACACCATATATTTT.

The chain couples TRBV4-3 to TRBJ2-7; TRBD2 agrees at 8 bases. Germline values: CDR1 LGHNA, CDR2 YSLEER. The J segment lost 1 base and the V segment lost 1 base, leaving 3 bases of the junction unmatched. The CDR3 length is 15 residues. The CDR3 region has the DNA TGCGCCAGCAGCCAAGGGCCTAGCGGGTCCTACGAGCAGTACTTC. Its protein product is CASSQGPSGSYEQYF.

This clone was counted only a few times. CDR3 protein: CASSQSGQKGYGNTIYF. The CDR3 nucleotides are TGTGCCAGCAGCCAATCGGGACAGAAGGGCTACGGAAACACCATATATTTT. The chain links TRBV4-2 to TRBJ1-3, with 7 bases lining up with TRBD1. V was pared by 2 bases and J by 4 bases, with 11 bases of the junction left unmatched. Germline CDR1 LGHNA, CDR2 YNFKEQ. The CDR3 contains 17 residues.

The chain carries TRBV5-5 and TRBJ1-2, with D perhaps matching TRBD1 (6 bases). The CDR3 is 16 residues long. With 0 bases removed from V and 8 bases from J, the gap between germline ends came to 20 bases. Germline assignment: CDR1 SGHKS and CDR2 YYEKEE (reference sequence). CDR3 in DNA: TGTGCCAGCAGCTTGGTTTTGGGGGCGGGTATAAACGGCTACACCTTC. Amino acids: CASSLVLGAGINGYTF.

J is TRBJ2-3 and V is TRBV7-2; 8 bases are shared with TRBD2. J lost 4 bases, V lost 5 bases, and 8 bases had no gene match. This CDR3 region has 15 residues. The germline V gene encodes CDR1 SGHTA and CDR2 FQGNSA. The CDR3 DNA reads as TGTGCCAGCAGCCACCCGGGACTAGGCTCAGATACGCAGTATTTT. Translation gives CASSHPGLGSDTQYF.

This sequence joins TRBV7-2 and TRBJ2-7, with 8 nucleotides matching TRBD2. The CDR3 has 15 residues. J lost 1 base, V lost 5 bases, and 7 bases had no gene match. CDR1 SGHTA and CDR2 FQGNSA come from the germline V gene. CDR3 loop: CASSPQLAASYEQYF. The DNA for the CDR3 is TGTGCCAGCAGCCCCCAACTAGCGGCATCCTACGAGCAGTACTTC. The variable domain in full, completed from reference TRBV7-2 and TRBJ2-7, reads GAGVSQSPSNKVTEKGKDVELRCDPISGHTALYWYRQSLGQGLEFLIYFQGNSAPDKSGLPSDRFSAERTGGSVSTLTIQRTQQEDSAVYLCASSPQLAASYEQYFGPGTRLTVT.

The rearrangement links TRBV15 to TRBJ2-1; 8 bases map to TRBD1. The CDR3 consists of 13 residues. Germline assignment: CDR1 LNHNV and CDR2 YYDKDF (reference sequence). The J segment lost 8 bases and the V segment lost 3 bases, leaving 3 bases of the junction unmatched. CDR3 nucleotide sequence: TGTGCCACCAGCAGGGACAGGGTCGATGAGCAGTTCTTC. Amino acids: CATSRDRVDEQFF.

V gene TRBV30 combines with J gene TRBJ2-1, with TRBD2 identical over 7 bases. The junction had 9 bases not matched to a gene; V was cut back by 3 bases and J by 4 bases. The CDR3 sequence is 15 residues long. Germline CDR1 reads GTSNPN; CDR2 reads SVGIG (reference sequence). CDR3 in DNA: TGTGCCTGGAGCCCCGGGACTAACCTATACAATGAGCAGTTCTTC. Translated: CAWSPGTNLYNEQFF. Full variable domain (rest looked up from reference TRBV30 and TRBJ2-1): SQTIHQWPATLVQPVGSPLSLECTVEGTSNPNLYWYRQAAGRGLQLLFYSVGIGQISSEVPQNLSASRPQDRQFILSSKKLLLSDSGFYLCAWSPGTNLYNEQFFGPGTRLTVL.

The V gene is TRBV18, the J gene TRBJ2-7, with D maybe TRBD1 (5 bases). Looked up from germline, CDR1 is KGHSH and CDR2 is LQKENI. Trimming cost V 4 bases and J 2 bases, with 9 bases left between them. CDR3 length equals 13 residues. The CDR3 DNA reads TGTGCCAGCTCACTGGGGCAGACCTACGAGCAGTACTTC. Its protein product is CASSLGQTYEQYF.

This clone was observed a handful of times. V is TRBV2 and J is TRBJ2-7; a possible D gene is TRBD1 (5 bases). Germline lookup yields CDR1 SNHLY and CDR2 FYNNEI. The V end lost 6 bases, the J end lost 7 bases, and 22 bases lay between the germline ends. This CDR3 region has 15 residues. CDR3 nucleotides: TGTGCCAGCAGACACGGCGCAGGGCCTCTGCGGGAGCAGTACTTC. This gives the protein CASRHGAGPLREQYF.

The V call is TRBV5-1, the J call TRBJ1-2; 9 positions agree with TRBD1. The trim removed 4 bases at V and 8 bases at J, leaving 9 bases unmatched. Germline V CDR1 and CDR2: SGHRS, YFSETQ. This CDR3 comprises 14 residues. The CDR3 region is CASSTSGTGSGYTF. CDR3 sequence (DNA): TGCGCCAGCAGCACTTCCGGGACAGGGAGCGGCTACACCTTC.

The V and J genes are TRBV19 and TRBJ1-5, with a tentative D call TRBD1 (6 bases). V dropped 3 bases and J dropped 2 bases, with 17 bases sitting between them. Germline lookup yields CDR1 LNHDA and CDR2 SQIVND (reference sequence). The CDR3 has 17 residues. The CDR3 coding sequence is TGTGCCAGTAGTATTACCGCAGGGGCCGGAGGCAATCAGCCCCAGCATTTT. The encoded protein is CASSITAGAGGNQPQHF. The entire variable domain, with the rest obtained from reference TRBV19 and TRBJ1-5, is as follows: DGGITQSPKYLFRKEGQNVTLSCEQNLNHDAMYWYRQDPGQGLRLIYYSQIVNDFQKGDIAEGYSVSREKKESFPLTVTSAQKNPTAFYLCASSITAGAGGNQPQHFGDGTRLSIL.